The sample holds a few counts of the clone carrying this TCR beta chain. What it binds is not known. As to time point: pretreatment peripheral blood. The study collected 1 to 8 samples per patient, pretreatment and on-treatment. The sample is drawn from a study of PD-L1 blockade in urothelial cancer. Study information: Before enrollment, 0 to 3 chemotherapy regimens had been given to patients. The median number of T cells present in blood samples was some 140,000.

General study points: Below-median TCR clonality that was measured in pretreatment blood predicted better survival.

Profiled with immunoSEQ multiplex PCR; TCRdb holds only in-frame clones, not every one. Here the sample spans around 100,000 clones, roughly 87% being singletons. Between the trimmed V and J ends, which lost 7 bases and 4 bases, there was a span of 17 bases. The germline gives CDR1 SEHNR, CDR2 FQNEAQ (reference sequence). This CDR3 is 14 amino acids long. The sequencing used PBMCs, collected around atezolizumab (anti-PD-L1) treatment. The clonotype comes from a man between 60 and 75 years old with urothelial cancer. The V gene is TRBV7-9, the J gene TRBJ2-7, with D uncertain. DNA for the CDR3: TGTGCCAGCACCCGAGAGGAAGCTAAGTACGAGCAGTACTTC. Its translation: CASTREEAKYEQYF.